Following are 31 T cell receptor beta chains from one sample sequenced in a study of blood T cell repertoires in COVID-19. The table came from immunoSEQ multiplex PCR; TCRdb's copy has only in-frame clones and leaves some out. This table has under 150,000 clones, 86% appearing once. The sequenced sample consisted of peripheral blood. The source is a woman in her forties or fifties who had recovered from COVID-19.

This rearrangement joins TRBV4-2 to TRBJ2-3; a weak D match, TRBD2 (5 bases). The length of the CDR3 is 15 residues. CDR1 LGHNA and CDR2 YNFKEQ come from the germline V gene. V was pared by 3 bases and J by 0 bases, with 10 bases between. Written as DNA, the CDR3 is TGTGCCAGCAGCCAGCCGGACTCTAGCACAGATACGCAGTATTTT. The encoded protein is CASSQPDSSTDTQYF.

This rearrangement joins TRBV2 to TRBJ1-2, with D possibly matching TRBD1 (6 bases). From germline, CDR1 is SNHLY and CDR2 FYNNEI. V dropped 5 bases and J dropped 4 bases, with 14 bases sitting between them. The CDR3 is 14 amino acids. The CDR3 DNA reads as TGTGCCAGCAGTACAGGGTCTCGCCCCTATGGCTACACCTTC. Translating gives CASSTGSRPYGYTF.

The chain has TRBV29-1 and TRBJ2-7; D not resolved. This CDR3 region has 16 residues. Trimming took 0 bases from V and 7 from J, leaving 22 bases between them. CDR1 is SQVTM and CDR2 is ANQGSEA in the germline V gene. In nucleotides, the CDR3 is TGCAGCGTTGAAGATCCCGACTCGCTCAGCCGGTCTGAGCAGTACTTC. This encodes CSVEDPDSLSRSEQYF.

This sequence joins TRBV5-1 and TRBJ2-3; TRBD2 matches at 7 bases. Germline assignment: CDR1 SGHRS and CDR2 YFSETQ. Trimming removed 1 base from V and 0 bases from J; junction bases left unmatched: 8. CDR3 size: 17 residues. Here the CDR3 reads CASSLRLADMSTDTQYF. The CDR3 DNA is TGCGCCAGCAGCTTGAGGCTAGCGGATATGAGCACAGATACGCAGTATTTT.

The V gene is TRBV13, the J gene TRBJ1-6, with D perhaps matching TRBD1 (6 bases). In germline, CDR1 is PRHDT, CDR2 FYEKMQ (reference sequence). This CDR3 comprises 16 residues. V gave up 7 bases and J gave up 0 bases, with 13 bases separating them. For the CDR3, the DNA is TGTGCCAGCACACGACAGGATCGCTCCTATAATTCACCCCTCCACTTT. Translating gives CASTRQDRSYNSPLHF.

Only a few counts were recorded for this clone. V is TRBV30 and J is TRBJ1-1; 8 bases are a match to TRBD1. CDR1 and CDR2 (germline): GTSNPN, SVGIG (reference sequence). The CDR3 extends over 13 amino acids. J lost 4 bases, V lost 2 bases, and 3 bases had no gene match. The CDR3 reads CAWSRTGGTEAFF. Written as DNA, the CDR3 is TGTGCCTGGAGTCGCACAGGGGGCACTGAAGCTTTCTTT.

The J gene is TRBJ1-2, the V gene TRBV20-1, with unresolved D. The germline V and J ends were trimmed by 3 bases and 5 bases, with 16 bases remaining between them. CDR3 length: 14 residues. Germline CDR1 DFQATT, CDR2 SNEGSKA (reference sequence). The CDR3 DNA is TGCAGTGCTAGTATCGACTCGCCCAGATATGGCTACACCTTC. Amino acid sequence: CSASIDSPRYGYTF.

The rearrangement joins TRBV28 to TRBJ1-5; D ambiguous. This CDR3 contains 15 residues. Trimming removed 4 bases from V and 7 bases from J, with 17 bases in between. Germline CDR1 MDHEN, CDR2 SYDVKM. The CDR3 sequence: CASSSRRVKGQPQHF. The CDR3 region has the DNA TGTGCCAGCAGTTCCCGGAGGGTAAAAGGACAGCCCCAGCATTTT.

The count of this clone is one. The rearrangement links TRBV5-6 to TRBJ2-3; 12 nucleotides line up with TRBD2. Germline V lookup: CDR1 SGHDT, CDR2 YYEEEE. This CDR3 comprises 19 residues. V lost 4 bases, J lost 0 bases, and 12 bases stayed unmatched. The CDR3 spells CASSAATSGGTASTDTQYF. CDR3 bases: TGTGCCAGCAGCGCGGCTACTAGCGGGGGGACCGCTAGCACAGATACGCAGTATTTT.

The genes are TRBV30 and TRBJ2-1; tentatively, D is TRBD2 (5 bases). The germline V gene has CDR1 GTSNPN and CDR2 SVGIG (reference sequence). V dropped 4 bases and J dropped 4 bases, with 11 bases sitting between them. This CDR3 is 13 amino acids long. CDR3 in DNA: TGTGCCTGGAACCCTGGACTTTACAATGAGCAGTTCTTC. The encoded protein is CAWNPGLYNEQFF.

The V and J genes are TRBV12-5 and TRBJ2-5; the match to TRBD2 covers 7 bases. Germline CDR1 is LGHNT and CDR2 is FRNRAP. After removal of 8 bases from V and 1 base from J, the junction contained 7 bases not matched to a gene. The CDR3 is 14 amino acids. The chain's CDR3 is CASTPRTSQETQYF. The CDR3 bases are TGTGCTAGTACCCCACGGACTAGCCAAGAGACCCAGTACTTC.

Written as DNA, the CDR3 is TGCGCCAGCAGTGACATCGCGGGGGGTTCCTACAATGAGCAGTTCTTC. It encodes CASSDIAGGSYNEQFF. The chain uses TRBV10-1 and TRBJ2-1; TRBD2 agrees at 8 bases. V dropped 3 bases and J dropped 1; count of bases not matched to a gene: 5. CDR3 length: 16 amino acids. The V gene's germline CDR1 is WNHNN and CDR2 SYGVQD (reference sequence).

V and J are TRBV7-3 and TRBJ2-3, with 9 bases fitting TRBD2. J gave up 5 bases and V 1 base, and 1 base lay outside the gene matches. Germline V gene data show CDR1 as SGHTA and CDR2 as FQGTGA. The CDR3 spans 14 residues. The CDR3 protein is CASSLSGRGDTQYF. In DNA form, the CDR3 reads TGTGCCAGCAGCTTAAGCGGGAGGGGAGATACGCAGTATTTT.

The chain employs TRBV20-1 and TRBJ2-1; a weak D match, TRBD1 (5 bases). Deletions cut 3 bases from V and 7 bases from J, with 16 bases between. Germline lookup yields CDR1 DFQATT and CDR2 SNEGSKA (reference sequence). This CDR3 comprises 14 residues. This CDR3 reads CSASSRGSRNEQFF. In DNA, the CDR3 is TGCAGTGCTAGTTCTAGGGGTAGCAGGAATGAGCAGTTCTTC.

The genes are TRBV7-2 and TRBJ2-7, with unresolved D. V lost 0 bases and J 3 bases, leaving 6 bases between the germline ends. Germline V CDR1 and CDR2: SGHTA, FQGNSA. The length of the CDR3 is 13 residues. The CDR3 bases are TGTGCCAGCAGCTTAGCTCCCTACTACGAGCAGTACTTC. It codes for CASSLAPYYEQYF.

The CDR3 DNA is TGTGCCAGCAGCCCCAGACAGGGGGGTTCCTACGAGCAGTACTTC. Translated: CASSPRQGGSYEQYF. The chain uses TRBV6-5 and TRBJ2-7; 9 bases map to TRBD1. This CDR3 has 15 residues. The V segment lost 6 bases and the J segment 1 base; nucleotides outside the gene matches: 7. Germline CDR1 MNHEY, CDR2 SVGAGI.

The genes are TRBV13 and TRBJ2-1, with TRBD1 matching 7 bases. The trim removed 3 bases at V and 8 bases at J, leaving 4 bases unmatched. The CDR3 spans 13 residues. Per the germline V gene, CDR1 is PRHDT and CDR2 is FYEKMQ (reference sequence). This CDR3 reads CASSFEGAHEQFF. DNA of the CDR3: TGTGCCAGCAGCTTTGAGGGGGCCCATGAGCAGTTCTTC.

The J gene is TRBJ1-5, the V gene TRBV20-1; D is unclear. Between the trimmed V and J ends, which lost 3 bases and 9 bases, there was a span of 9 bases. Germline values: CDR1 DFQATT, CDR2 SNEGSKA (reference sequence). This CDR3 is 11 amino acids long. The CDR3, as DNA: TGCAGTGCTAGGGGCCCAGGGCCCCAGCATTTT. Translating it yields CSARGPGPQHF.

The V gene is TRBV20-1, the J gene TRBJ2-7; a possible D gene is TRBD2 (5 bases). This CDR3 region has 11 residues. Germline CDR1 is DFQATT and CDR2 is SNEGSKA (reference sequence). Trimming cost V 6 bases and J 3 bases, with 9 bases left between them. The CDR3 DNA follows: TGCAGTGCGATTGACTACTACGAGCAGTACTTC. It encodes CSAIDYYEQYF.

To note about this clone: Other DNA sequences in this specimen translate into the identical CDR3. The chain employs TRBV7-9 and TRBJ2-3, with a weak D call TRBD2 (6 bases). Per the germline V gene, CDR1 is SEHNR and CDR2 is FQNEAQ (reference sequence). Trimming took off 5 bases at V and 0 bases at J, with 9 bases between the two ends. This CDR3 has 14 residues. CDR3 in amino acids: CASSRSGSTDTQYF. In nucleotides, the CDR3 is TGTGCCAGCAGCCGCAGCGGGAGCACAGATACGCAGTATTTT.

This sequence joins TRBV5-4 and TRBJ2-1; TRBD2 agrees at 8 bases. J gave up 5 bases and V 0 bases, and 4 bases lay outside the gene matches. The CDR3 has 15 amino acids. Germline V lookup: CDR1 SGHNT, CDR2 YYREEE (reference sequence). The CDR3 protein is CASSLVGLGDNEQFF. The CDR3 coding sequence is TGTGCCAGCAGCTTGGTGGGACTAGGGGACAATGAGCAGTTCTTC.

V usage is TRBV6-1 and J usage is TRBJ1-2, with D possibly TRBD1 on 5 matching bases. Germline CDR1 MNHNS, CDR2 SASEGT. The CDR3 is 14 residues long. V lost 0 bases and J 4 bases, leaving 9 bases between the germline ends. In nucleotides, the CDR3 is TGTGCCAGCAGTGAAGCTGGGGGAGGCTATGGCTACACCTTC. Encoded protein: CASSEAGGGYGYTF.

V gene TRBV5-4 combines with J gene TRBJ2-5; 9 bases align to TRBD2. CDR1 and CDR2 (germline): SGHNT, YYREEE (reference sequence). CDR3 length: 15 amino acids. Unmatched junction bases numbered 3, after V lost 1 base and J lost 2 bases. DNA of the CDR3: TGTGCCAGCAGCTTGCGAGCGGGGGGTCAAGAGACCCAGTACTTC. It codes for CASSLRAGGQETQYF. The whole variable domain, filled in from reference TRBV5-4 and TRBJ2-5, reads ETGVTQSPTHLIKTRGQQVTLRCSSQSGHNTVSWYQQALGQGPQFIFQYYREEENGRGNFPPRFSGLQFPNYSSELNVNALELDDSALYLCASSLRAGGQETQYFGPGTRLLVL.

The V gene is TRBV2, the J gene TRBJ2-5; 9 nucleotides match TRBD1. Germline CDR1 reads SNHLY; CDR2 reads FYNNEI. The CDR3 has 16 amino acids. J was trimmed by 1 base and V by 0 bases; bases with no gene match: 3. The CDR3 DNA reads TGTGCCAGCAGTGAAGCTACAGGGGGCCCCCAAGAGACCCAGTACTTC. It specifies CASSEATGGPQETQYF.

This clone was observed once. V usage is TRBV5-1 and J usage is TRBJ1-1; 7 bases line up with TRBD1. The CDR3 sequence is 14 residues long. J was trimmed by 6 bases and V by 0 bases; bases with no gene match: 5. Germline CDR1 is SGHRS and CDR2 is YFSETQ. The CDR3 DNA reads as TGCGCCAGCAGCTTGGGGGACAGCAGGGCTGAAGCTTTCTTT. Protein: CASSLGDSRAEAFF.

This clone appeared many times. The chain combines TRBV19 with TRBJ2-2; 8 bases match TRBD1. CDR1 and CDR2 (germline): LNHDA, SQIVND (reference sequence). This CDR3 has 14 amino acids. V gave up 6 bases and J gave up 6 bases; unmatched junction bases: 6. This chain's CDR3 is CASRPQGDAGELFF. CDR3 coding DNA: TGTGCCAGTAGACCACAGGGGGATGCCGGGGAGCTGTTTTTT.

The gene calls are TRBV24-1 and TRBJ2-1; D possibly corresponds to TRBD2 (5 bases). Per germline, CDR1 KGHDR and CDR2 SFDVKD. The V and J ends lost 0 bases and 4 bases respectively, with 12 bases between them. There are 16 residues in the CDR3. The chain's CDR3 is CATSDLGSPGYNEQFF. The CDR3 nucleotides read TGTGCCACCAGTGATTTGGGGAGCCCGGGGTACAATGAGCAGTTCTTC.

This rearrangement joins TRBV5-1 to TRBJ1-1, with D uncertain. Trimming took 1 base from V and 0 from J, leaving 7 bases between them. Germline CDR1 is SGHRS and CDR2 is YFSETQ. CDR3 length: 14 amino acids. The CDR3 sequence is CASSLSPMNTEAFF. The DNA of the CDR3 is TGCGCCAGCAGCTTGTCCCCTATGAACACTGAAGCTTTCTTT.

The rearrangement uses TRBV7-2 and TRBJ2-1; tentatively, D is TRBD2 (6 bases). V gave up 2 bases and J gave up 10 bases, with 18 bases separating them. The CDR3 has 15 amino acids. Looked up from germline, CDR1 is SGHTA and CDR2 is FQGNSA. As DNA, the CDR3 is TGTGCCAGCAGCTTAACCGGGAGCCAAATGAGGGAGCAGTTCTTC. It encodes CASSLTGSQMREQFF.

CDR3 coding DNA: TGTGCCAGCAGCCTCGACAGGGGGATGTACGAGCAGTACTTC. Its translation: CASSLDRGMYEQYF. This chain connects TRBV3-1 (or the pseudogene TRBV3-2) to TRBJ2-7; 9 bases agree with TRBD1. The trim removed 4 bases at V and 4 bases at J, leaving 5 bases unmatched. Germline CDR1 LGHDT, CDR2 YNNKEL (reference sequence). CDR3 length: 14 amino acids.

The chain employs TRBV7-8 and TRBJ1-1; D is uncertain. V was clipped by 1 base and J by 1 base, with 4 bases between them. Germline CDR1 reads SGHVS; CDR2 reads FQNEAQ. The CDR3 loop spans 13 amino acids. CDR3 DNA sequence: TGTGCCAGCAGCTTAGGACAGAACACTGAAGCTTTCTTT. Translating it yields CASSLGQNTEAFF.